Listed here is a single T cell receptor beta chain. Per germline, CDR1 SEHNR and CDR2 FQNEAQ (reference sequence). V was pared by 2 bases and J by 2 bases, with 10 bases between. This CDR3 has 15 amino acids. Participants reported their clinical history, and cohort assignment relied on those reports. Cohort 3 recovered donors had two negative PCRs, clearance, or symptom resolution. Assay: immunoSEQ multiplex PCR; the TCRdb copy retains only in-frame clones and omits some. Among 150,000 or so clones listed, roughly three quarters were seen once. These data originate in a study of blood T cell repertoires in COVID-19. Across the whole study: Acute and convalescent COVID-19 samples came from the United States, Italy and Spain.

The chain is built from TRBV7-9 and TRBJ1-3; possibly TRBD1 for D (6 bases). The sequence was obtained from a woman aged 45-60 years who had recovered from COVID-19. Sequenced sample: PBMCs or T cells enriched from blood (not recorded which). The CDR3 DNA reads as TGTGCCAGCAGCTTACTGAGGACAGCTGGAAACACCATATATTTT. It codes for CASSLLRTAGNTIYF.